The text below deals with one T cell receptor beta chain. Its antigen is undetermined. The protocol was immunoSEQ multiplex PCR, while the TCRdb copy is restricted to in-frame clones and leaves out a portion. Of under 130,000 clones in the sample, 87% were seen once. The data were taken from a study of T cell responses to AZD1222 COVID-19 vaccine. The study, taken as a whole, reports: Only after the peak T cell response were repertoires sampled. The donor cohort was predominantly white British with a female majority, and clonal diversity may have been underestimated. Only a handful of AZD1222 recipients tested seropositive at baseline.

Trimming took 3 bases from V and 1 from J, leaving 11 bases between them. The CDR3 extends over 15 amino acids. Germline lookup yields CDR1 LGHDT and CDR2 YNNKEL (reference sequence). This chain links TRBV3-1 (or the pseudogene TRBV3-2) with TRBJ2-3; a weak D match, TRBD2 (5 bases). This TCR came from an adult who received the AZD1222 COVID-19 vaccine. This material consisted of peripheral blood, taken 28 days after the second AZD1222 dose. DNA of the CDR3: TGTGCCAGCAGCCAGATTGGAGGTCGCACAGATACGCAGTATTTT. Protein: CASSQIGGRTDTQYF.